The following is a TCR beta chain sequence with its context. The antigen is not known. This entry is derived from a study of shared clonotypes between healthy human individuals. Turning to the study itself: The donors, two women and a few men, were aged 18 to 49. The plates for each donor numbered three CD4 naive, three CD4 memory, two CD8 naive and one CD8 memory. Study results and limitations: Naive subsets typically showed greater estimated richness than memory subsets.

Genomic DNA (from each subset) was split evenly across several immunoSEQ plates. Method: immunoSEQ multiplex PCR; TCRdb's copy keeps in-frame clones and lacks some. The table records about 2.3 million clones, 85% to 95% of them present only once. The material sequenced was naive CD4+ T cells from PBMCs. Sample subset: CD45RA+ positively selected. The origin of this receptor is a man aged 18 to 35 in good health. Some clones in this sample may be carry-over from other donors' samples.

The CDR3 reads CASSLTPGTSGSYEQYF. CDR3 nucleotides: TGTGCCAGCAGCTTAACTCCCGGGACTAGCGGTTCCTACGAGCAGTACTTC. The V and J genes are TRBV7-2 and TRBJ2-7; TRBD2 agrees at 11 bases. This CDR3 has 17 amino acids. CDR1 is SGHTA, CDR2 FQGNSA, per germline. With V trimmed by 2 bases and J by 1 base, 7 bases remained unmatched.